These T cell receptor beta chains were read from a single sample in a study of human T cells and chemical hapten exposure. TCRdb redid the calling of the RACE reads with MiXCR, one entry per CDR3 protein. Here the sample spans roughly 120,000 distinct CDR3 sequences, roughly 10% being singletons. The source material was whole blood, sampled in connection with sensitization to the hapten diphenylcyclopropenone (DPC). Source of these receptors: a woman between 35 and 50 years old with alopecia areata. Some clones in this sample may be carry-over from other donors' samples. Both conserved end residues are part of each CDR3. Each record gives: CDR3 length, J gene, D gene, clone size, V gene, CDR3 protein, CDR3 DNA. D genes are given only for firm matches. A row's size may be missing; if present it is once, few, many or a size class.

>16|TRBJ1-5|TRBD1|many|TRBV19
CASSMGQGRSNQPQHF
TGTGCCAGTAGTATGGGACAGGGACGAAGCAATCAGCCCCAGCATTTT
>15|TRBJ2-3|TRBD2|.|TRBV2
CASSAPSGGTDTQYF
TGTGCCAGCAGTGCCCCTAGCGGGGGCACAGATACGCAGTATTTT
>14|TRBJ2-2|.|few|TRBV20-1
CSARRHLNTGELFF
TGCAGTGCTAGGCGGCACCTGAACACCGGGGAGCTGTTTTTT
>13|TRBJ2-6|.|.|TRBV4-3
CASSRSGANVLTF
TGCGCCAGCAGCCGGTCTGGGGCCAACGTCCTGACTTTC
>15|TRBJ2-1|.|many|TRBV4-1
CASSQDSSGWVEQFF
TGCGCCAGCAGCCAAGATTCTTCAGGGTGGGTTGAGCAGTTCTTC
>14|TRBJ2-7|TRBD2|many|TRBV4-1
CASSPLAGAYEQYF
TGCGCCAGCAGTCCACTAGCGGGAGCCTACGAGCAGTACTTC
>15|TRBJ2-7|TRBD2|few|TRBV28
CASRGGGLRSYEQYF
TGTGCCAGCAGGGGCGGGGGACTGAGATCCTACGAGCAGTACTTC
>17|TRBJ2-5|TRBD1|.|TRBV7-9
CASSLGLGTGAEETQYF
TGTGCCAGCAGCTTAGGGCTAGGGACAGGGGCAGAGGAGACCCAGTACTTC
>13|TRBJ2-3|.|many|TRBV5-1
CASKILMTDTQYF
TGCGCCAGTAAGATCCTGATGACAGATACGCAGTATTTT
>15|TRBJ2-7|.|.|TRBV20-1
CSAAPGGQSTFEQYF
TGCAGTGCTGCCCCTGGGGGTCAGTCGACGTTCGAGCAGTACTTC
>14|TRBJ2-3|.|many|TRBV7-9
CASSPRAGLHTQYF
TGTGCCAGCAGCCCCCGGGCAGGACTGCATACGCAGTATTTT
>16|TRBJ2-7|.|.|TRBV28
CASSPLLTGNAYEQYF
TGTGCCAGCAGTCCACTCCTCACAGGGAACGCCTACGAGCAGTACTTC
>14|TRBJ1-6|.|.|TRBV6-5
CASSLADNYSPLHF
TGTGCCAGCAGTCTCGCGGACAACTATTCACCCCTCCACTTT
>17|TRBJ2-1|.|many|TRBV12-3/TRBV12-4
CASSLIVRGGVYNEQFF
TGTGCCAGCAGTTTAATCGTCCGAGGGGGGGTGTACAATGAGCAGTTCTTC
>13|TRBJ2-3|.|.|TRBV6-5
CASSYFLTDTQYF
TGTGCCAGCAGTTACTTCCTAACAGATACGCAGTATTTT
>12|TRBJ1-6|.|few|TRBV9
CASSTTESPLHF
TGTGCCAGCAGCACAACGGAGTCACCCCTCCACTTT
>12|TRBJ2-5|.|few|TRBV29-1
CSVAVIQETQYF
TGCAGCGTTGCAGTAATCCAAGAGACCCAGTACTTC
>15|TRBJ2-5|.|many|TRBV7-2
CASSLVGGVQETQYF
TGTGCCAGCAGCTTAGTGGGTGGGGTCCAAGAGACCCAGTACTTC